This T cell receptor (beta chain) was retrieved from a study of T cells after posttransplantation cyclophosphamide. The germline CDR1 and CDR2 sequences are SGHNT and YYREEE (reference sequence). The V and J ends lost 4 bases and 0 bases, in that order; junction bases with no gene match: 6. The CDR3 extends over 15 amino acids. Libraries were prepared by immunoSEQ multiplex PCR; TCRdb keeps only in-frame clonotypes and omits some of them. This repertoire shows around 10,000 clones, about 82% found once; its top ten account for roughly 15%. A marrow graft followed busulfan-fludarabine conditioning, with cyclophosphamide on days +3 and +4. This clone came up once.

Source: PBMCs, taken 1,700 to 2,000 days after allogeneic stem cell transplant with posttransplant cyclophosphamide. The clonotype originates from a female patient aged 50 to 60 who received an allogeneic stem cell transplant from a related donor, was CMV-positive, and had no GVHD. Some T cells may be transferred from the graft donor. This sequence joins TRBV5-4 and TRBJ2-7; 8 bases align to TRBD1. CDR3 residues: CASSRDRPSSYEQYF. The DNA of the CDR3 is TGTGCCAGCAGCAGGGACAGGCCCAGCTCCTACGAGCAGTACTTC. Full variable domain (remainder filled in from reference TRBV5-4 and TRBJ2-7): ETGVTQSPTHLIKTRGQQVTLRCSSQSGHNTVSWYQQALGQGPQFIFQYYREEENGRGNFPPRFSGLQFPNYSSELNVNALELDDSALYLCASSRDRPSSYEQYFGPGTRLTVT.